This section outlines one T cell receptor beta chain sequence together with its context. The data stem from a study of blood T cell repertoires in COVID-19. Study in general: Nucleic acid was either cDNA or gDNA, and it came from T cells, B-cell-depleted T cells, or PBMCs.

Participant age was about 18 to 89 years, and participants resided in about two dozen US areas. Recovered Cohort 3 donors showed two negative PCRs, clearance, or symptom resolution. The CDR3 spans 15 residues. The germline V gene has CDR1 SEHNR and CDR2 FQNEAQ (reference sequence). Trimming shortened V by 0 bases and J by 6 bases, and 12 bases separated the two germline ends. Authors' analysis steps: For nucleated cells, counts were estimated from reference gene primer amplification. Sequencing used immunoSEQ multiplex PCR; TCRdb keeps in-frame clones, though not all of them. V, J and clone size were drawn from that table, and D and trimming were deduced from the DNA. The sample lists 200,000 to 250,000 clones; roughly 80% were seen once.

The chain combines TRBV7-9 with TRBJ2-1, with unresolved D. The sequence came from a man aged 60 to 75 who had recovered from COVID-19. Material for sequencing was PBMCs or T cells enriched from blood (not recorded which). CDR3 DNA sequence: TGTGCCAGCAGCTTAGCCCCCTCTCCAGGCAATGAGCAGTTCTTC. Translated: CASSLAPSPGNEQFF.